The T cell receptor beta chain described here comes from a study of post-analysis software for immune sequencing data. This clonotype was counted only a few times. Antigen: not known. The germline V and J ends were trimmed by 1 base and 10 bases, with 5 bases remaining between them. This CDR3 is built from 11 residues. Germline assignment: CDR1 LGHNA and CDR2 YNFKEQ. Broader study findings: TRBV5-6, TRBV5-1 and TRBV20-1 belonged to a set of about five TRBV segments that were more frequent in patients than controls.

Unique molecular identifiers were present in the TCR beta cDNA libraries. In TCRdb, the PCR reads were re-called with MiXCR into one record per CDR3 protein. Here the sample spans about 810,000 distinct CDR3 sequences, approximately 57% being singletons. This clonotype was sampled from a girl aged 5 to 17 with multiple sclerosis. Sequenced input: blood. The chain has TRBV4-2 and TRBJ2-1; D gene ambiguous. CDR3 sequence (DNA): TGTGCCAGCAGCCAAGGGACCGAGCAGTTCTTC. Translation: CASSQGTEQFF.